Following are 19 T cell receptor beta chains from one sample sequenced in a study of blood T cell repertoires in COVID-19. Libraries were prepared by immunoSEQ multiplex PCR; TCRdb keeps only in-frame clonotypes and omits some of them. The sample has more than 95,000 clones; roughly 87% are singletons. Sequenced input: peripheral blood. The receptor source for this set is a human donor in a cohort sampled during active COVID-19.

This clone was seen a single time. The rearrangement joins TRBV29-1 to TRBJ2-1, with TRBD2 identical over 12 bases. Germline lookup yields CDR1 SQVTM and CDR2 ANQGSEA. The J segment lost 5 bases and the V segment lost 2 bases, leaving 4 bases of the junction unmatched. The CDR3 totals 15 residues. CDR3: CSVEIRTSGDNEQFF. The DNA of the CDR3 is TGCAGCGTTGAAATTAGGACTAGCGGGGACAATGAGCAGTTCTTC.

The chain employs TRBV10-3 and TRBJ2-3; the D gene is possibly TRBD2 (5 bases). Germline CDR1 reads ENHRY; CDR2 reads SYGVKD. The CDR3 covers 13 residues. For the CDR3, the DNA is TGTGGAGGGCGGGCCAAGCAGGCAGATACGCAGTATTTT. Residues: CGGRAKQADTQYF.

The rearrangement joins TRBV19 to TRBJ1-2; no clear D. The CDR3 is 13 residues long. The V gene's germline CDR1 is LNHDA and CDR2 SQIVND (reference sequence). Trimming cost V 7 bases and J 0 bases, with 9 bases left between them. The CDR3 spells CASTPRANYGYTF. The DNA for the CDR3 is TGTGCCAGTACCCCGAGGGCTAACTATGGCTACACCTTC.

The chain couples TRBV5-6 to TRBJ1-5; D gene unclear. CDR1 SGHDT and CDR2 YYEEEE come from the germline V gene. The germline V and J ends were trimmed by 0 bases and 4 bases, with 5 bases remaining between them. This CDR3 has 13 residues. For the CDR3, the DNA is TGTGCCAGCAGCTTGGGGCAAAATCAGCCCCAGCATTTT. Its protein product is CASSLGQNQPQHF.

The J gene is TRBJ1-4, the V gene TRBV5-4, with a possible D match to TRBD1 (5 bases). With 2 bases removed from V and 6 bases from J, the gap between germline ends came to 8 bases. The CDR3 totals 13 residues. Germline lookup yields CDR1 SGHNT and CDR2 YYREEE (reference sequence). The chain's CDR3 is CASSFGGDEKLFF. The CDR3, as DNA: TGTGCCAGCAGCTTTGGAGGGGATGAAAAACTGTTTTTT.

The chain recombines TRBV28 with TRBJ2-7; TRBD1 aligns across 7 bases. This CDR3 is 12 amino acids long. The ends lost 5 bases at V and 7 bases at J; junction bases unmatched: 5. The germline CDR1 and CDR2 sequences are MDHEN and SYDVKM. CDR3 residues: CASSKTGQEQYF. DNA of the CDR3: TGTGCCAGCAGTAAGACAGGGCAAGAGCAGTACTTC.

V gene TRBV4-1 combines with J gene TRBJ1-3; no firm D call. Trimming left V 4 bases short and J 0 bases short, with 13 bases between. The CDR3 spans 16 residues. Germline CDR1 is MGHRA and CDR2 is YSYEKL. The CDR3 DNA reads TGCGCCAGCAGCCTTGCTAGAACCAGCTCTGGAAACACCATATATTTT. This encodes CASSLARTSSGNTIYF.

This clone was seen a single time. The CDR3 DNA reads TGCAGTGCTAGTCGAGGGGGCGGTCAGCCCCAGCATTTT. It is translated as CSASRGGGQPQHF. V usage is TRBV20-1 and J usage is TRBJ1-5, with TRBD1 matching over 7 bases. Germline CDR1 is DFQATT and CDR2 is SNEGSKA (reference sequence). J gave up 6 bases and V 3 bases, and 5 bases lay outside the gene matches. The length of the CDR3 is 13 residues.

This clone showed up just a few times. The chain links TRBV7-8 to TRBJ1-6; D is perhaps TRBD1 (5 bases). There are 16 residues in the CDR3. CDR1 is SGHVS and CDR2 is FQNEAQ in the germline V gene. Trimming shortened V by 5 bases and J by 7 bases, and 18 bases separated the two germline ends. CDR3 bases: TGTGCCAGCAGCCCACGCCAGACTGGGGGGAATTCACCCCTCCACTTT. This gives the protein CASSPRQTGGNSPLHF.

This clone was picked up a small number of times. The V call is TRBV5-1, the J call TRBJ1-6, with 8 nucleotides matching TRBD1. V shed 0 bases and J 16 bases; nucleotides not matched to a gene: 6. Germline lookup yields CDR1 SGHRS and CDR2 YFSETQ. CDR3 length: 13 amino acids. CDR3 region: CASSLAADRELHF. CDR3 in DNA: TGCGCCAGCAGCTTGGCGGCGGACAGGGAGCTCCACTTT.

The chain links TRBV7-8 to TRBJ1-2; no clear D gene. This CDR3 spans 13 amino acids. Germline loops: CDR1 SGHVS, CDR2 FQNEAQ. V lost 5 bases and J 7 bases, leaving 14 bases between the germline ends. The DNA for the CDR3 is TGTGCCAGCAGCCGCCGGGAACAGAGTGGCTACACCTTC. Its protein product is CASSRREQSGYTF.

This chain joins TRBV9 and TRBJ1-3, with 12 nucleotides matching TRBD1. Germline CDR1 SGDLS, CDR2 YYNGEE. V was clipped by 3 bases and J by 6 bases; unmatched bases: 7. The CDR3 is made up of 16 amino acids. DNA for the CDR3: TGTGCCAGCAGCGGGGACAGGGGGCAAGTCGAAAACACCATATATTTT. Translated: CASSGDRGQVENTIYF.

V gene TRBV2 combines with J gene TRBJ1-1; D call uncertain. Trimming removed 4 bases from V and 10 bases from J, with 10 bases in between. The germline V gene encodes CDR1 SNHLY and CDR2 FYNNEI. The CDR3 consists of 11 residues. The CDR3 DNA reads as TGTGCCAGCAGTGTGAACAGCGGAGCTTTCTTT. It encodes CASSVNSGAFF. Full variable domain (rest looked up from reference TRBV2 and TRBJ1-1): EPEVTQTPSHQVTQMGQEVILRCVPISNHLYFYWYRQILGQKVEFLVSFYNNEISEKSEIFDDQFSVERPDGSNFTLKIRSTKLEDSAMYFCASSVNSGAFFGQGTRLTVV.

The chain is built from TRBV3-1 (or the pseudogene TRBV3-2) and TRBJ2-5; TRBD1 agrees at 7 bases. The CDR3 has 16 residues. CDR1 and CDR2 from the germline V gene are LGHDT and YNNKEL (reference sequence). Losses at the gene ends were 4 bases for V and 1 base for J; bases not matched to a gene: 9. This CDR3 reads CASSPRTGTAQETQYF. In DNA form, the CDR3 reads TGTGCCAGCAGCCCCCGTACGGGGACAGCCCAAGAGACCCAGTACTTC.

The rearrangement uses TRBV2 and TRBJ2-7, with 7 nucleotides matching TRBD1. Germline V gene lookup returns CDR1 SNHLY and CDR2 FYNNEI. V lost 1 base and J lost 3; bases outside the gene matches: 6. The CDR3 is made up of 15 amino acids. Written as DNA, the CDR3 is TGTGCCAGCAGTGAAGTTGAGCCAGGGGGCTACGAGCAGTACTTC. Translation gives CASSEVEPGGYEQYF.

This chain joins TRBV5-4 and TRBJ1-4; D call uncertain. The CDR3 has 16 residues. Germline V gene lookup returns CDR1 SGHNT and CDR2 YYREEE (reference sequence). Trimming left V 0 bases short and J 8 bases short, with 17 bases between. CDR3 sequence reads: CASSLGLRAEGEKLFF. The CDR3 DNA follows: TGTGCCAGCAGCTTGGGCTTGAGGGCTGAAGGCGAAAAACTGTTTTTT.

The chain is built from TRBV7-6 and TRBJ2-3; TRBD2 matches 8 bases. Germline V gene sequence: CDR1 SGHVS, CDR2 FNYEAQ. The CDR3 runs to 17 residues. V shed 2 bases, J shed 2 bases, and the junction held 9 bases outside the gene matches. Here the CDR3 reads CASSLRGVAGNTDTQYF. CDR3 sequence (DNA): TGTGCCAGCAGCTTAAGAGGTGTAGCGGGAAACACAGATACGCAGTATTTT.

This rearrangement joins TRBV10-1 to TRBJ1-2; TRBD1 is a possible D gene (5 bases). CDR1 is WNHNN and CDR2 is SYGVQD in the germline V gene (reference sequence). The CDR3 extends over 13 amino acids. The ends were cut back, 0 bases at V and 8 bases at J, with 10 bases in the middle. CDR3 coding DNA: TGCGCCAGCAGTGAGTCTCGGACAAGCGGCTACACCTTC. Encoded protein: CASSESRTSGYTF.

The gene calls are TRBV7-2 and TRBJ2-1; 9 nucleotides line up with TRBD2. The length of the CDR3 is 15 residues. Trimming cost V 5 bases and J 6 bases; bases outside gene matches: 8. Per the germline V gene, CDR1 is SGHTA and CDR2 is FQGNSA. The CDR3 loop reads CASSTQAGGGNEQFF. CDR3 sequence (DNA): TGTGCCAGCAGCACCCAAGCGGGAGGTGGCAATGAGCAGTTCTTC. The full variable domain, in which reference TRBV7-2 and TRBJ2-1 provide the parts outside the CDR3, is GAGVSQSPSNKVTEKGKDVELRCDPISGHTALYWYRQSLGQGLEFLIYFQGNSAPDKSGLPSDRFSAERTGGSVSTLTIQRTQQEDSAVYLCASSTQAGGGNEQFFGPGTRLTVL.